This TCR beta chain was identified in a study of T cells after yellow fever vaccination. Trimming at V came to 10 bases and at J to 2 bases, leaving 5 bases not matched to a gene. The CDR3 runs 13 residues. Germline CDR1 SGHTA, CDR2 FQGNSA. Study outcomes and limitations: Most primary-vaccination clones reappeared after the booster (about 97% CD4, 85% to 90% CD8). When the response was secondary, it was weaker but reached its peak faster, day 5 versus 15.

This clonotype was counted ten times or more. Its specificity is unknown. The study made its TCR cDNA through 5'RACE template switching. That step introduced a universal primer site along with UMIs. From the 5' RACE reads, TCRdb called clonotypes with MiXCR, one entry per CDR3 protein. This table has about 250,000 distinct CDR3 sequences, approximately 3.6% appearing once. The sequence derives from a man younger than 30 who received the YFV17D yellow fever vaccine. The genes are TRBV7-2 and TRBJ2-3; 8 bases fit TRBD2. This material consisted of PBMCs, taken 15 days after the yellow fever booster vaccination. CDR3 sequence (DNA): TGTGCCAACGGGGGGGTTTCCACAGATACGCAGTATTTT. Translation: CANGGVSTDTQYF.